The clone carrying this T cell receptor beta chain was observed a few times. The CDR3 totals 14 residues. Trimming cost V 4 bases and J 7 bases; bases outside gene matches: 6. Per the germline V gene, CDR1 is SEHNR and CDR2 is FQNEAQ (reference sequence). This entry is derived from a study of human T cells and chemical hapten exposure. Time point here: patch test 2, 6 weeks after DPC sensitization. Treatment: therapeutic diphenylcyclopropenone sensitization with weekly scalp DPC. Sample donors consisted of patients with alopecia, aged 18 to 70 years, who were suitable for DPC. The library tagged each cDNA molecule with unique molecular identifiers. TCRdb re-derived calls from the RACE reads in MiXCR, one entry per CDR3 protein. The sample comprises 350,000 to 400,000 distinct CDR3 sequences, about 6.9% of which are singletons, and approximately 5.4% rests with the top ten.

V is TRBV7-9 and J is TRBJ2-3, with 9 bases fitting TRBD1. The TCR comes from a woman under 30 with alopecia areata. Some clones in this sample may be carry-over from other donors' samples. This sample comprised whole blood, obtained in connection with sensitization to the hapten diphenylcyclopropenone (DPC). CDR3 in DNA: TGTGCCAGCAGCTATAAACAGGGGGCTAATACGCAGTATTTT. Translation gives CASSYKQGANTQYF.